This T cell receptor beta chain was identified in a study of radiation and T cells in renal cell carcinoma. Treatment in this sample: treatment-naive control, cytoreductive nephrectomy. Controls included a few female and around 10 male donors, resected 2011 to 2014. Overall study results and limits: Only small tumor regions of around 1.1 g were sampled.

Per the germline V gene, CDR1 is SGHRS and CDR2 is YFSETQ. Trimming took off 1 base at V and 7 bases at J, with 17 bases between the two ends. The CDR3 covers 15 residues. A word on this clone: Antigen unknown.

Here immunoSEQ multiplex PCR was the method, and the copy in TCRdb shows in-frame clones only, minus some. This table holds 7,500 to 10,000 clones, roughly 63% found once. The specimen was tumor tissue, collected from a patient whose treatment was nephrectomy without radiotherapy. V and J are TRBV5-1 and TRBJ1-1; D may be TRBD1 (5 bases). The receptor comes from a man between 60 and 75 years old with renal cell carcinoma. CDR3 DNA sequence: TGCGCCAGCAGCTTGTTGGTCGGGGAGAGGGGTGAAGCTTTCTTT. Residues: CASSLLVGERGEAFF.